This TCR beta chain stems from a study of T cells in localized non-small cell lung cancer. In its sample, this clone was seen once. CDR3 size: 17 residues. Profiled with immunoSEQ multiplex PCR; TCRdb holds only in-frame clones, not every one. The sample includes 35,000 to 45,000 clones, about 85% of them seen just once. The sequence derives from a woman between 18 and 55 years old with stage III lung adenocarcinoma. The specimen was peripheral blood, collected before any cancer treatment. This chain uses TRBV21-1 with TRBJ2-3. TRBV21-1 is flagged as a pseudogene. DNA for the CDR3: TGTGCCAGCAGCAAAAGAAGTGTCGCCGGGGCTACAGATACGCAGTATTTT. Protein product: CASSKRSVAGATDTQYF.